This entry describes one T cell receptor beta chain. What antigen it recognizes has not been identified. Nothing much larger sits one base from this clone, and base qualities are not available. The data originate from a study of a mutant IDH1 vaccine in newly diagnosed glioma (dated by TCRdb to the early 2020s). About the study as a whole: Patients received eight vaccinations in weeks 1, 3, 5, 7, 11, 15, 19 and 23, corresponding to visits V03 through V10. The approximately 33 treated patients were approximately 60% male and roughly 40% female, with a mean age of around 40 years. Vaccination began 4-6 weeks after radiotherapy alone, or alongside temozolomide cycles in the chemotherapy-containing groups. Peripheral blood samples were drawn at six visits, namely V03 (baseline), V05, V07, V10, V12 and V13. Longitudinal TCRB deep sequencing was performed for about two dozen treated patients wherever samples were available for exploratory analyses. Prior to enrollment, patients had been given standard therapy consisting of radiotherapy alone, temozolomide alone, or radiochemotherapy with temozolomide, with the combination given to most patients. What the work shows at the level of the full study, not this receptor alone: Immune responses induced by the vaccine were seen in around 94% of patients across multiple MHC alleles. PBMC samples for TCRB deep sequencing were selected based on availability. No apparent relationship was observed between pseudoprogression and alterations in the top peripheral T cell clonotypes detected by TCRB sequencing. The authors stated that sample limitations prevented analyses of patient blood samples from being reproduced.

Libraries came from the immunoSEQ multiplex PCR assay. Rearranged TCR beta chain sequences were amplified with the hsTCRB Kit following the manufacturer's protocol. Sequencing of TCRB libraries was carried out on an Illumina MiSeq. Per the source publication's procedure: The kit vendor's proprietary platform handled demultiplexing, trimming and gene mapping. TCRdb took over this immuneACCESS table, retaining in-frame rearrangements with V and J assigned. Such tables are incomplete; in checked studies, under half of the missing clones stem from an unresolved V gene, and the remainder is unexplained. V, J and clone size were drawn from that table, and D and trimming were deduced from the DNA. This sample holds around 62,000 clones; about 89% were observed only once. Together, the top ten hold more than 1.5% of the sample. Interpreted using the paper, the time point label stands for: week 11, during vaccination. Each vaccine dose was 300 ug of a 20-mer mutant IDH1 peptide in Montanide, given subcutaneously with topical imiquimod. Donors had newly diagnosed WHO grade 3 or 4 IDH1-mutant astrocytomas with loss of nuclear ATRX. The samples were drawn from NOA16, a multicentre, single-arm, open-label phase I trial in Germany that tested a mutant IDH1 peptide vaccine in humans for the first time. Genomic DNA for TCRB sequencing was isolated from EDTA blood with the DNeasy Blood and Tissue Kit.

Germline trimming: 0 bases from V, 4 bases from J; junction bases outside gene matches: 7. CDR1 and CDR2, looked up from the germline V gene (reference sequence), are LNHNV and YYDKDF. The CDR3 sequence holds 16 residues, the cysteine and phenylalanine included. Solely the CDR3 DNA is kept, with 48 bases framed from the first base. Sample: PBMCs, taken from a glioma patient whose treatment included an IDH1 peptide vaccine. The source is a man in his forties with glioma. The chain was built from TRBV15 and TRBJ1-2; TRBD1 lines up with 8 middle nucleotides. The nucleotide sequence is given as TGTGCCACCAGCAGAGAAAGACAGGGGAGCGTCTATGGCTACACCTTC. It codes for CATSRERQGSVYGYTF.